The 22 T cell receptor beta chains below were found in one sample sequenced in a study of OX40 agonist ivuxolimab in advanced cancers. Libraries were prepared by immunoSEQ multiplex PCR; TCRdb keeps only in-frame clonotypes and omits some of them. The sample includes more than 65,000 clones, about 81% seen only once; the top ten take about 5%. Sequences were derived from CD4+ or CD8+ T cells sorted from blood, sampled in a trial of the OX40 agonist ivuxolimab. The receptors were gathered from an adult with an advanced solid tumor such as melanoma, head and neck, liver or kidney cancer.

A few counts support this clone. The sample carries other DNA sequences with the same CDR3. The chain employs TRBV5-1 and TRBJ2-5, with TRBD2 matching 10 bases. V lost 2 bases, J lost 3 bases, and 1 base stayed unmatched. Germline V lookup: CDR1 SGHRS, CDR2 YFSETQ. The CDR3 is made up of 14 amino acids. The CDR3 sequence is CASSFGLAEETQYF. The CDR3 nucleotides read TGCGCCAGCAGCTTTGGACTAGCGGAAGAGACCCAGTACTTC.

This chain joins TRBV18 and TRBJ2-5, with D unresolved. CDR3 length equals 13 residues. From germline, CDR1 is KGHSH and CDR2 LQKENI. Trimming cost V 0 bases and J 1 base, with 3 bases left between them. The CDR3 DNA reads as TGTGCCAGCTCACCACCTACCCAAGAGACCCAGTACTTC. Protein: CASSPPTQETQYF.

This chain joins TRBV5-1 and TRBJ1-5; tentatively, D is TRBD1 (5 bases). Germline CDR1 reads SGHRS; CDR2 reads YFSETQ. The CDR3 is 16 amino acids. Trimming shortened V by 0 bases and J by 2 bases, and 12 bases separated the two germline ends. The CDR3: CASSLEGTLGNQPQHF. The CDR3 DNA follows: TGCGCCAGCAGCTTGGAGGGGACTCTGGGCAATCAGCCCCAGCATTTT.

The V and J genes are TRBV25-1 and TRBJ1-4, with 7 bases aligning to TRBD1. V gave up 1 base and J gave up 4 bases; unmatched junction bases: 9. The germline V gene encodes CDR1 MGHDK and CDR2 SYGVNS. This CDR3 comprises 17 residues. The CDR3 here is CASSESGGKGDNEKLFF. The CDR3 DNA sequence: TGTGCCAGCAGTGAATCAGGGGGGAAGGGGGATAATGAAAAACTGTTTTTT.

The rearrangement joins TRBV20-1 to TRBJ2-5; 7 bases line up with TRBD2. After removal of 6 bases from V and 9 bases from J, the junction contained 7 bases not matched to a gene. From germline, CDR1 is DFQATT and CDR2 SNEGSKA (reference sequence). This CDR3 has 11 amino acids. The CDR3 is CSAPGAGAQYF. The CDR3, as DNA: TGCAGTGCCCCTGGTGCGGGGGCCCAGTACTTC.

This chain joins TRBV7-2 and TRBJ1-2; the match to TRBD1 covers 8 bases. Germline assignment: CDR1 SGHTA and CDR2 FQGNSA. The CDR3 covers 14 residues. V lost 4 bases, J lost 1 base, and 2 bases stayed unmatched. The CDR3 is CASSWDRSNYGYTF. The CDR3 DNA is TGTGCCAGCAGCTGGGACAGGAGTAACTATGGCTACACCTTC.

This clone occurred a few times. This chain joins TRBV30 and TRBJ1-5; D not resolved. Germline V CDR1 and CDR2: GTSNPN, SVGIG (reference sequence). CDR3 length: 13 residues. Trimming removed 2 bases at V and 5 bases at J, with 10 bases between. The CDR3 DNA is TGTGCCTGGAGTAAGGGCCCCTATCAGCCCCAGCATTTT. The encoded protein is CAWSKGPYQPQHF.

Points on this clone: The sample holds other DNA sequences that translate to the same CDR3. The chain recombines TRBV5-1 with TRBJ2-3, with D tentatively TRBD1 (7 bases). The CDR3 runs to 14 residues. Trimming shortened V by 5 bases and J by 1 base, and 11 bases separated the two germline ends. CDR1 is SGHRS and CDR2 is YFSETQ in the germline V gene. CDR3 bases: TGCGCCAGCAGGCGCAGGGGGGGCACAGATACGCAGTATTTT. As protein: CASRRRGGTDTQYF.

The CDR3 here is CASSYRDSSYEQYF. The CDR3 bases are TGTGCCAGCAGTTACCGGGACAGCTCCTACGAGCAGTACTTC. The chain has TRBV6-4 and TRBJ2-7, with 7 bases lining up with TRBD1. The junction had 4 bases not matched to a gene; V was cut back by 5 bases and J by 0 bases. Germline V CDR1 and CDR2: MRHNA, SNTAGT. The CDR3 consists of 14 residues.

The chain joins TRBV5-5 to TRBJ2-7; 10 bases line up with TRBD2. V trimming: 0 bases; J trimming: 5 bases; junction bases outside the gene matches: 8. This CDR3 has 16 residues. Per the germline V gene, CDR1 is SGHKS and CDR2 is YYEKEE (reference sequence). Here the CDR3 reads CASSLGYLAGVHEQYF. In DNA form, the CDR3 reads TGTGCCAGCAGCTTGGGGTATCTAGCGGGAGTGCACGAGCAGTACTTC.

The gene calls are TRBV6-1 and TRBJ1-1; TRBD1 matches at 7 bases. The CDR3 runs 14 residues. V lost 6 bases, J lost 0 bases, and 4 bases stayed unmatched. The germline gives CDR1 MNHNS, CDR2 SASEGT. This CDR3 is CASSTGEVNTEAFF. The CDR3 bases are TGTGCCAGCAGCACAGGGGAGGTGAACACTGAAGCTTTCTTT.

The rearrangement links TRBV18 to TRBJ2-3, with 9 positions matching TRBD2. The ends lost 3 bases at V and 6 bases at J; junction bases unmatched: 4. This CDR3 has 14 amino acids. Germline V gene lookup returns CDR1 KGHSH and CDR2 LQKENI. The CDR3 nucleotides read TGTGCCAGCTCACCCTCTAGCGGGAAGGATACGCAGTATTTT. It encodes CASSPSSGKDTQYF.

The gene calls are TRBV19 and TRBJ1-2; D call uncertain. The germline CDR1 and CDR2 sequences are LNHDA and SQIVND (reference sequence). The CDR3 is 13 residues long. Trimming took 6 bases from V and 5 from J, leaving 13 bases between them. In DNA, the CDR3 is TGTGCCAGTAGGGCGGACTTGACATATGGCTACACCTTC. It yields the protein CASRADLTYGYTF.

The chain is built from TRBV6-6 and TRBJ2-1; no reliable D call. The CDR3 extends over 14 amino acids. The V and J ends lost 0 bases and 4 bases respectively, with 7 bases between them. Germline assignment: CDR1 MNHNY and CDR2 SVGAGI (reference sequence). The CDR3 spells CASSYSGPYNEQFF. For the CDR3, the DNA is TGTGCCAGCAGTTACTCCGGGCCGTACAATGAGCAGTTCTTC.

This chain links TRBV5-1 with TRBJ2-3; 9 positions match TRBD2. The germline V gene encodes CDR1 SGHRS and CDR2 YFSETQ. The CDR3 extends over 19 amino acids. The ends lost 0 bases at V and 0 bases at J; junction bases unmatched: 11. The CDR3 region is CASSLVGSSGVKSTDTQYF. Here the CDR3 DNA reads TGCGCCAGCAGCTTGGTTGGGTCTAGCGGGGTGAAAAGCACAGATACGCAGTATTTT.

The genes are TRBV6-5 and TRBJ1-6, with a weak D call TRBD1 (6 bases). Trimming left V 6 bases short and J 4 bases short, with 10 bases between. CDR1 is MNHEY, CDR2 SVGAGI, per germline. This CDR3 has 14 amino acids. This chain's CDR3 is CASRDGQYNSPLHF. CDR3 nucleotide sequence: TGTGCCAGCAGGGACGGACAGTATAATTCACCCCTCCACTTT.

This chain links TRBV11-3 with TRBJ2-1; no clear D. V shed 3 bases and J shed 4 bases, with 7 bases lying between them. Looked up from germline, CDR1 is SGHNT and CDR2 is YENEEA. The length of the CDR3 is 13 residues. CDR3 amino acids: CASSLSQYNEQFF. The DNA of the CDR3 is TGTGCCAGCAGCTTGTCACAGTACAATGAGCAGTTCTTC.

This chain joins TRBV5-1 and TRBJ2-3, with 7 nucleotides matching TRBD1. Germline V CDR1 and CDR2: SGHRS, YFSETQ. This CDR3 contains 15 residues. The J segment lost 4 bases and the V segment lost 1 base, leaving 6 bases of the junction unmatched. The CDR3 loop reads CASSLMTGSADTQYF. CDR3 coding DNA: TGCGCCAGCAGCTTGATGACAGGGAGTGCAGATACGCAGTATTTT. Filled out from reference TRBV5-1 and TRBJ2-3, the complete variable domain reads KAGVTQTPRYLIKTRGQQVTLSCSPISGHRSVSWYQQTPGQGLQFLFEYFSETQRNKGNFPGRFSGRQFSNSRSEMNVSTLELGDSALYLCASSLMTGSADTQYFGPGTRLTVL.

This sequence joins TRBV27 and TRBJ1-1, with no clear D. This CDR3 is 14 amino acids long. V dropped 5 bases and J dropped 3 bases, with 13 bases sitting between them. Germline CDR1 is MNHEY and CDR2 is SMNVEV (reference sequence). The CDR3 DNA follows: TGTGCCAGCAGTCCCCCCGATGGTTACACTGAAGCTTTCTTT. Amino acid sequence: CASSPPDGYTEAFF.

This clone was counted a single time. The chain is built from TRBV4-1 and TRBJ2-1; 8 bases line up with TRBD1. Losses at the gene ends were 3 bases for V and 5 bases for J; bases not matched to a gene: 6. Germline V lookup: CDR1 MGHRA, CDR2 YSYEKL. The CDR3 is made up of 15 amino acids. CDR3 loop: CASSHPDRDNNEQFF. CDR3 sequence (DNA): TGCGCCAGCAGCCACCCGGACAGGGATAACAATGAGCAGTTCTTC.

This clone was seen a few times. The chain joins TRBV19 to TRBJ2-1, with 12 bases lining up with TRBD2. Germline CDR1 and CDR2: LNHDA and SQIVND (reference sequence). With 7 bases clipped from V and 8 bases from J, the junction kept 6 bases outside the gene matches. The CDR3 covers 14 residues. In nucleotides, the CDR3 is TGTGCCAGTAACCCTAGCGGGGGGGCCGATGAGCAGTTCTTC. It translates to CASNPSGGADEQFF.

V and J are TRBV25-1 and TRBJ2-1; 11 bases match TRBD2. CDR1 is MGHDK, CDR2 SYGVNS, per germline. V dropped 8 bases and J dropped 0; count of bases not matched to a gene: 3. The CDR3 loop spans 15 amino acids. CDR3 in DNA: TGTGCCAGCGTCGGACTAGCGGGCTCCTACAATGAGCAGTTCTTC. This translates into CASVGLAGSYNEQFF.